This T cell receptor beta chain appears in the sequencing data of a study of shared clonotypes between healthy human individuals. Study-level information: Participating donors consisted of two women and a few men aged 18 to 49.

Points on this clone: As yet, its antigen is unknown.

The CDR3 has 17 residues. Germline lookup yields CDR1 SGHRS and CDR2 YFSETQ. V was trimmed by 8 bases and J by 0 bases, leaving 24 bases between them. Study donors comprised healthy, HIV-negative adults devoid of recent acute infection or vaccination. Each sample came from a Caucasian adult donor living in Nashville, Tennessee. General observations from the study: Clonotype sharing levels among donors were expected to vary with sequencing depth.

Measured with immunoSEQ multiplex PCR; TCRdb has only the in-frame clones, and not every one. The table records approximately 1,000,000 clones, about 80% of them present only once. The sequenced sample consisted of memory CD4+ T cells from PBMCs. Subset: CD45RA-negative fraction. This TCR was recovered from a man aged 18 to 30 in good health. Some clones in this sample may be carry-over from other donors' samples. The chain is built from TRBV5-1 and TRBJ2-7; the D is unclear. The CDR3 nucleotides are TGCGCCAGACTATCCCCGCCTTTAGAACCCATCTCCTACGAGCAGTACTTC. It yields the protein CARLSPPLEPISYEQYF.